This T cell receptor (beta chain) was retrieved from a study of molecular identifiers for immune sequencing clone quantification. For the study at large: Five portions were made in replicates from RNA of around 20,000 or 100,000 naive CD8 cells, and four underwent sequencing.

This clonotype was detected a few times. Antigen unknown. V shed 6 bases, J shed 1 base, and the junction held 20 bases outside the gene matches. Germline V gives CDR1 MNHEY, CDR2 SMNVEV (reference sequence). CDR3 size: 20 residues. Study-wide results and caveats: A shared barcode on identical TCR molecules could lead to underestimated sizes for highly expanded clones.

Listed TCR primers and previously described methods were used for bulk TCR libraries. Via MiXCR, TCRdb re-called the PCR reads, giving one row per CDR3 protein. The repertoire holds about 320,000 distinct CDR3 sequences, with 24% as singletons. This chain connects TRBV27 to TRBJ2-3; 9 positions agree with TRBD2. The sample consisted of naive CD8+ T cells from blood, with Jurkat cell RNA spiked in. Sample subset: FACS-sorted CD8+CD4-CCR7+CD45RA+ naive T cells. This clonotype was sampled from a human donor in good health. Some libraries in this study had Jurkat cell RNA spiked in. CDR3: CASSILGVAGVVVGTDTQYF. CDR3 coding DNA: TGTGCCAGCAGCATATTGGGGGTAGCGGGAGTGGTGGTTGGCACAGATACGCAGTATTTT.